This is a list of T cell receptor beta chains from one sample in a study of blood T cell repertoires in COVID-19. Clones were sequenced by immunoSEQ multiplex PCR, and TCRdb holds only the in-frame ones, with some missing. The sample consists of about 220,000 clones, 84% of them appearing once. Sequencing input: PBMCs or T cells enriched from blood (not recorded which). Receptor source: a woman aged 40 to 55 who had recovered from COVID-19. CDR3s include the opening cysteine and the closing phenylalanine or tryptophan. The order of the fields is V gene, D gene, J gene, clone size, CDR3 DNA, CDR3 protein. The D gene is left open where the match is weak. The size entry is marked missing in some rows and otherwise reads once, few, many or a size class.

TRBV9	TRBD1	TRBJ1-1	once	TGTGCCAGCAGCGTAGTAAGGACAGGGAACACTGAAGCTTTCTTT	CASSVVRTGNTEAFF
TRBV19	NA	TRBJ1-3	NA	TGTGCCAGTAGAGCAAGACAGGCCTCTGGAAACACCATATATTTT	CASRARQASGNTIYF
TRBV19	NA	TRBJ2-7	few	TGTGCCAGTAGTACCGCCCTCGCCAGGAGAGGGCCCCACGAGCAGTACTTC	CASSTALARRGPHEQYF
TRBV7-8	TRBD1	TRBJ2-4	NA	TGTGCCAGCAGCCTGGACAGGGAGGACATTCAGTACTTC	CASSLDREDIQYF
TRBV9	NA	TRBJ2-6	few	TGTGCCAGCAGCGTAGACTCAACAGCTTACCCTGGGGCCAACGTCCTGACTTTC	CASSVDSTAYPGANVLTF
TRBV7-9	NA	TRBJ2-5	NA	TGTGCCAGCAGCCTTCAGGGGCACCAAGAGACCCAGTACTTC	CASSLQGHQETQYF
TRBV4-3	TRBD1	TRBJ1-6	NA	TGCGCCAGCAGCCAGCGACAGGGGAACAATTCACCCCTCCACTTT	CASSQRQGNNSPLHF
TRBV6-2/TRBV6-3	NA	TRBJ1-4	NA	TGTGCCAGCAGTTACTCGGGGACTGAGAGTGAAAAACTGTTTTTT	CASSYSGTESEKLFF
TRBV9	TRBD2	TRBJ2-7	NA	TGTGCCAGCAGCTTGGCTAGCGGTAGCTACGAGCAGTACTTC	CASSLASGSYEQYF
TRBV19	TRBD2	TRBJ2-1	NA	TGTGCCAGTAGTATAAGCTATAGCGGGCCTCGCTCCTACAATGAGCAGTTCTTC	CASSISYSGPRSYNEQFF
TRBV7-2	NA	TRBJ1-4	NA	TGTGCCAGCGGAAGGGACATGTCGGAAAAACTGTTTTTT	CASGRDMSEKLFF
TRBV19	NA	TRBJ2-3	NA	TGTGCCAGTAGTATCAACTCGAATCTTGCTATCACAGATACGCAGTATTTT	CASSINSNLAITDTQYF
TRBV15	TRBD1	TRBJ1-6	NA	TGTGCCACCAGCATACCGGGACAGGGAAATTCACCCCTCCACTTT	CATSIPGQGNSPLHF
TRBV10-1	NA	TRBJ1-5	few	TGCGCCAGCAGTGAGGGTATCTGGGGAAGGACAAACAGGCCCCAGCATTTT	CASSEGIWGRTNRPQHF
TRBV11-2	TRBD1	TRBJ1-2	NA	TGTGCCAGCAGCTTGGCAGGGACAGGATACTATGGCTACACCTTC	CASSLAGTGYYGYTF
TRBV9	NA	TRBJ2-3	NA	TGTGCCAGCAGGGACAGCAACACAGATACGCAGTATTTT	CASRDSNTDTQYF
TRBV7-9	NA	TRBJ1-4	NA	TGTGCCAGCAGCTCACAGGCTCACCCTAATGAAAAACTGTTTTTT	CASSSQAHPNEKLFF
TRBV7-9	TRBD1	TRBJ1-1	NA	TGTGCCAGCCAGGGACAGGGGGCGGTGAACACTGAAGCTTTCTTT	CASQGQGAVNTEAFF
TRBV25-1	NA	TRBJ2-1	once	TGTGCCAGCATAAATTCCTACAATGAGCAGTTCTTC	CASINSYNEQFF
TRBV19	NA	TRBJ1-4	few	TGTGCCAGTAGTCCGCAACCCCTCCCGGTTAATGAAAAACTGTTTTTT	CASSPQPLPVNEKLFF
TRBV24-1	NA	TRBJ2-5	NA	TGTGCCACCAGTGATGTGAGAGAGACCCAGTACTTC	CATSDVRETQYF
TRBV18	TRBD1	TRBJ2-5	NA	TGTGCCAGCTCGGGCGGCCAGGGGGCCCAGTACTTC	CASSGGQGAQYF
TRBV11-3	TRBD1	TRBJ2-1	NA	TGTGCCAGCAGAATACCGGGACAGGGGGTCAATGAGCAGTTCTTC	CASRIPGQGVNEQFF
TRBV9	TRBD2	TRBJ2-1	NA	TGTGCCAGCAGCGTAGGACTAGCGGCTGATAATGAGCAGTTCTTC	CASSVGLAADNEQFF
TRBV7-9	TRBD2	TRBJ2-1	NA	TGTGCCAGCAGCTTCTATAGCGGGAGGGGCGATGAGCAGTTCTTC	CASSFYSGRGDEQFF
TRBV28	NA	TRBJ1-5	NA	TGTGCCAGCAACTATGGAGGGCAGCCCCAGCATTTT	CASNYGGQPQHF
TRBV7-8	NA	TRBJ2-7	NA	TGTGCCAGCAGCTTATCGGTGAACTACGAGCAGTACTTC	CASSLSVNYEQYF
TRBV24-1	TRBD2	TRBJ2-3	NA	TGTGCCACCACGACTAGCGGGAAAGATACGCAGTATTTT	CATTTSGKDTQYF
TRBV9	TRBD2	TRBJ2-1	NA	TGTGCCAGCAGGACGGGACTAGCGGGAAGCAATGAGCAGTTCTTC	CASRTGLAGSNEQFF
TRBV28	NA	TRBJ2-7	NA	TGTGCCAGCATGGGAGGTGGCTACGAGCAGTACTTC	CASMGGGYEQYF
TRBV7-2	NA	TRBJ2-3	NA	TGTGCCAGCAGCTCCTGGACGCAGGGGACGGATACGCAGTATTTT	CASSSWTQGTDTQYF
TRBV28	TRBD1	TRBJ1-5	NA	TGTGCCAGCAGGGACAGGTTAAACAATCAGCCCCAGCATTTT	CASRDRLNNQPQHF
TRBV3-1/TRBV3-2	NA	TRBJ2-3	NA	TGTGCCAGCAGCCAAACAAGAGATACGCAGTATTTT	CASSQTRDTQYF
TRBV28	TRBD1	TRBJ1-4	NA	TGTGCCAGCAGTTTACCCATCCAGGGGGGCCAAGAAAAACTGTTTTTT	CASSLPIQGGQEKLFF
TRBV24-1	TRBD2	TRBJ2-2	NA	TGTGCCACCAGTGATTTGGGACTAGCGGGAGGACACACCGGGGAGCTGTTTTTT	CATSDLGLAGGHTGELFF
TRBV7-2	NA	TRBJ2-5	NA	TGTGCCAGCAGCTTAGCGGGTGGGGGGCAAGAGACCCAGTACTTC	CASSLAGGGQETQYF
TRBV11-3	TRBD1	TRBJ1-1	NA	TGTGCCAGCAGCCCTAGGAGATTGACAGGGGCGGGGACTGAAGCTTTCTTT	CASSPRRLTGAGTEAFF